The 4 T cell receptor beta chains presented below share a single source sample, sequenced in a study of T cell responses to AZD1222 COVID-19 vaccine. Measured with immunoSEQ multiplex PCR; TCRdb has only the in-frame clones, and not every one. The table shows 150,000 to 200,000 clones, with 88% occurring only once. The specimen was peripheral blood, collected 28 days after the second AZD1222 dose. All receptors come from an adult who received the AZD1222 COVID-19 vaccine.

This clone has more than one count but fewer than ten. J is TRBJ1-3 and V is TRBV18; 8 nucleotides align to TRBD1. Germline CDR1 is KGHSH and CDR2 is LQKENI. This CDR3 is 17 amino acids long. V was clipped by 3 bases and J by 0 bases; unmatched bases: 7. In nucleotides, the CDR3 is TGTGCCAGCTCACCCTTGACAGGGGCCAACTCTGGAAACACCATATATTTT. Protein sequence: CASSPLTGANSGNTIYF.

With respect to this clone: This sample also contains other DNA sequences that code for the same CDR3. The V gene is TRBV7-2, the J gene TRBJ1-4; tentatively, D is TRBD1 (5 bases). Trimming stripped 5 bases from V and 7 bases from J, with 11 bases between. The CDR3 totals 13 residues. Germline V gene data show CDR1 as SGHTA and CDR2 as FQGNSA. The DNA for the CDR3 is TGTGCCAGCAGCGGAGGCGGGACTGAAAAACTGTTTTTT. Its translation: CASSGGGTEKLFF.

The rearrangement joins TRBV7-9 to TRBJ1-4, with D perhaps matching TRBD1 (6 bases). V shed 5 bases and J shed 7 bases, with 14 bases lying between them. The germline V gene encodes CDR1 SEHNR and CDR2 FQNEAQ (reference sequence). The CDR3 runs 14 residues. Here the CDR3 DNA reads TGTGCCAGCAGCCGGACAGCGGGAGGTGAAAAACTGTTTTTT. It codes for CASSRTAGGEKLFF.

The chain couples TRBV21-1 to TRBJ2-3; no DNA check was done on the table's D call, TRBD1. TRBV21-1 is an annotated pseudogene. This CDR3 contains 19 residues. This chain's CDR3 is CASSSPSRQGTASTDTQYF. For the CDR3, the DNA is TGTGCCAGCAGCTCCCCCTCACGACAGGGGACCGCTAGCACAGATACGCAGTATTTT.